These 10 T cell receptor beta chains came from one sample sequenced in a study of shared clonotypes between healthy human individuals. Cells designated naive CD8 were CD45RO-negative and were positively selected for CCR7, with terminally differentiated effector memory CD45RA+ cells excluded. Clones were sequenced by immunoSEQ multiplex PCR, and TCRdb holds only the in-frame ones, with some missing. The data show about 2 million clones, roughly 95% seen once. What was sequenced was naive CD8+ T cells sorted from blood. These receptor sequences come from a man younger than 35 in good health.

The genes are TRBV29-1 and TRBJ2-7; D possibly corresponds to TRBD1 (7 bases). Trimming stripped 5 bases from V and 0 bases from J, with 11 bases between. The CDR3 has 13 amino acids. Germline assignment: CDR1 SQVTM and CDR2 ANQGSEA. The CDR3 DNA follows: TGCAGCGTTCGACAGGGAGGCTCCTACGAGCAGTACTTC. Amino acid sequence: CSVRQGGSYEQYF.

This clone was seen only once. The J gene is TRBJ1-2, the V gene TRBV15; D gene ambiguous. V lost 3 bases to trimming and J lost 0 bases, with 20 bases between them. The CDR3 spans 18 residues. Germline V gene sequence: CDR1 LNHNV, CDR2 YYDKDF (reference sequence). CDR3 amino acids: CATSSTTTRGQANYGYTF. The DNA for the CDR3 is TGTGCCACCAGCAGTACCACGACCCGCGGCCAAGCTAACTATGGCTACACCTTC.

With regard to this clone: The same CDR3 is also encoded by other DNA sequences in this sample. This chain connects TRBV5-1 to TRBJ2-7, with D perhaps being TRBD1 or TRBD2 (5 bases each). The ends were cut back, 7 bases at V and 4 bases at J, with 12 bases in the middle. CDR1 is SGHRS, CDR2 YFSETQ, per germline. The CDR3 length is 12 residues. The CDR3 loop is CASSPEGYEQYF. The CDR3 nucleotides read TGCGCCAGCTCCCCCGAGGGGTACGAGCAGTACTTC.

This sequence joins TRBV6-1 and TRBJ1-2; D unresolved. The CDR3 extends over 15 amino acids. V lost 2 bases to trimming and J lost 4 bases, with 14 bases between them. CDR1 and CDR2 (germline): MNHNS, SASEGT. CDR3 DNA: TGTGCCAGCAGTGAACCCCCCGACTTGTTCTATGGCTACACCTTC. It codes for CASSEPPDLFYGYTF.

CDR3 sequence: CASSWDRGSTEAFF. DNA of the CDR3: TGTGCCAGCAGCTGGGACAGGGGGTCGACTGAAGCTTTCTTT. The chain links TRBV5-4 to TRBJ1-1; TRBD1 agrees at 11 bases. The ends lost 3 bases at V and 5 bases at J; junction bases unmatched: 3. CDR1 and CDR2 from the germline V gene are SGHNT and YYREEE (reference sequence). This CDR3 has 14 amino acids.

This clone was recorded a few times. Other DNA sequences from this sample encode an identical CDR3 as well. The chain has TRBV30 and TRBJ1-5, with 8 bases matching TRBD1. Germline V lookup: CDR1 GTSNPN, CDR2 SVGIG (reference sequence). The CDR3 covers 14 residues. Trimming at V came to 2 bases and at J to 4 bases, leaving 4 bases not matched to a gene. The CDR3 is CAWSPGQGNQPQHF. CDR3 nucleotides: TGTGCCTGGAGTCCAGGACAGGGTAATCAGCCCCAGCATTTT.

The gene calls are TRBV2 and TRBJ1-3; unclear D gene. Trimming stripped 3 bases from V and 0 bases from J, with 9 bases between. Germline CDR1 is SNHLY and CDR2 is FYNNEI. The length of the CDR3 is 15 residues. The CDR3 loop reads CASSEGQSSGNTIYF. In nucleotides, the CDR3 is TGTGCCAGCAGTGAGGGCCAGAGCTCTGGAAACACCATATATTTT.

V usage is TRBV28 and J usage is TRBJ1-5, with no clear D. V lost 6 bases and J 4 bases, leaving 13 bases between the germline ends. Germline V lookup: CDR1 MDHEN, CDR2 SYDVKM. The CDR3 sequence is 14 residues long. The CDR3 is CASRWTDVNQPQHF. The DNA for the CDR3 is TGTGCCAGCAGGTGGACGGACGTTAATCAGCCCCAGCATTTT.

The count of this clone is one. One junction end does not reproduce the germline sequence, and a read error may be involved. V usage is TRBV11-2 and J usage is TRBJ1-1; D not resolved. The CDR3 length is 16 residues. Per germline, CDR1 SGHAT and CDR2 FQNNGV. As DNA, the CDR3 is TGCGCCAGCAGCCAAGACCCGGACGGCTTGAACACTGAAGCTTTCTTT. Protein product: CASSQDPDGLNTEAFF.

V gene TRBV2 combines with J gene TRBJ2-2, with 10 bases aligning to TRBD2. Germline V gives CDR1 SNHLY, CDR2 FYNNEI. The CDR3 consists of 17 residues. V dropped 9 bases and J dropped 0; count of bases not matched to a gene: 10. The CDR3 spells CASNTGTSESNTGELFF. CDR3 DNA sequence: TGTGCCAGTAATACCGGGACTAGCGAATCGAACACCGGGGAGCTGTTTTTT.